Below are 27 T cell receptor beta chains sequenced from a single sample in a study of T-cell memory formation after mild COVID-19. TCRdb independently ran MiXCR on the 5' RACE reads; one entry per CDR3 protein. The data contain around 36,000 distinct CDR3 sequences, around 10% of them singletons. Sequencing was carried out using PBMCs or a T cell subset sorted from them (not recorded which). The receptors here all came from a man between 18 and 29 years old who had mild COVID-19 (a few samples of this study predate the infection). Cell type and time point are not known.

This clonotype has at least ten counts. The V gene is TRBV11-2, the J gene TRBJ1-1, with 7 positions matching TRBD1. Germline lookup yields CDR1 SGHAT and CDR2 FQNNGV. Germline trimming cut 1 base from V and 4 bases from J; bases unmatched to any gene: 6. The CDR3 consists of 15 residues. CDR3 protein: CASSLGEGGGTEAFF. In nucleotides, the CDR3 is TGTGCCAGCAGCTTAGGGGAAGGGGGCGGCACTGAAGCTTTCTTT.

This clonotype was seen many times. The CDR3 DNA follows: TGTGCCAGCAGCATGGGGACAGGGGGCGCGGGTCAGCCCCAGCATTTT. It codes for CASSMGTGGAGQPQHF. V is TRBV7-2 and J is TRBJ1-5; TRBD1 aligns across 12 bases. Germline CDR1 and CDR2: SGHTA and FQGNSA. V lost 5 bases to trimming and J lost 6 bases; unmatched junction nucleotides: 8. The CDR3 sequence is 16 residues long.

The J gene is TRBJ1-5, the V gene TRBV7-9; D gene unclear. V was cut by 5 bases and J by 1 base, with 12 bases left in between. Germline CDR1 SEHNR, CDR2 FQNEAQ (reference sequence). CDR3 length: 15 amino acids. CDR3 residues: CASSTSGVSNQPQHF. The CDR3 nucleotides are TGTGCCAGCAGCACCAGTGGCGTCAGCAATCAGCCCCAGCATTTT.

The chain joins TRBV7-6 to TRBJ1-3, with 7 bases that match TRBD1. The CDR3 length is 17 residues. From germline, CDR1 is SGHVS and CDR2 FNYEAQ. Losses at the gene ends were 5 bases for V and 0 bases for J; bases not matched to a gene: 10. CDR3 region: CASSPRGQLSSGNTIYF. CDR3 coding DNA: TGTGCCAGCAGCCCGAGGGGACAGCTCAGCTCTGGAAACACCATATATTTT.

V gene TRBV6-2 or TRBV6-3 combines with J gene TRBJ1-5; D possibly corresponds to TRBD1 (5 bases). V lost 2 bases and J lost 2, with 7 bases in between. Germline-derived CDR1 and CDR2 are MNHEY and SVGEGT. This CDR3 comprises 14 residues. CDR3 sequence: CASSYQGGNQPQHF. The CDR3 DNA is TGTGCCAGCAGTTACCAGGGCGGCAATCAGCCCCAGCATTTT.

This clonotype has a count of ten or more. This chain uses TRBV4-2 with TRBJ2-1; D might be TRBD2 (7 bases). With 0 bases removed from V and 9 bases from J, the gap between germline ends came to 18 bases. This CDR3 is 16 amino acids long. Germline CDR1 and CDR2: LGHNA and YNFKEQ. CDR3 DNA sequence: TGTGCCAGCAGCCAAGAAGGTCCGGGGGGCTTTACTGAGCAGTTCTTC. It encodes CASSQEGPGGFTEQFF.

The sample holds a few counts of this clonotype. The chain recombines TRBV11-3 with TRBJ2-5; no firm D call. The CDR3 covers 13 residues. The germline V gene encodes CDR1 SGHNT and CDR2 YENEEA. V was pared by 3 bases and J by 2 bases, with 7 bases between. CDR3 coding DNA: TGTGCCAGCAGCTTTGGCGGTCAAGAGACCCAGTACTTC. As protein: CASSFGGQETQYF.

This clonotype showed up many times. The CDR3, as DNA: TGTGCCAGCAGCTTAAATGGCGGGGGCGGGGTGGATACGCAGTATTTT. This gives the protein CASSLNGGGGVDTQYF. The chain links TRBV7-6 to TRBJ2-3; possible D gene TRBD2, 7 bases. V lost 2 bases and J 6 bases, leaving 18 bases between the germline ends. Germline V gives CDR1 SGHVS, CDR2 FNYEAQ. The CDR3 totals 16 residues.

This clonotype came up many times. This sequence joins TRBV24-1 and TRBJ2-2, with 13 bases lining up with TRBD2. This CDR3 has 17 residues. Trimming at V came to 7 bases and at J to 1 base, leaving 5 bases not matched to a gene. Germline V gene data show CDR1 as KGHDR and CDR2 as SFDVKD. The CDR3 sequence is CATRRLAGGLNTGELFF. For the CDR3, the DNA is TGTGCCACCAGGAGACTAGCGGGGGGACTGAACACCGGGGAGCTGTTTTTT.

This clonotype was counted many times. V gene TRBV27 combines with J gene TRBJ2-7, with 7 bases aligning to TRBD1. The germline gives CDR1 MNHEY, CDR2 SMNVEV (reference sequence). The CDR3 sequence is 14 residues long. V shed 5 bases, J shed 1 base, and the junction held 5 bases outside the gene matches. The chain's CDR3 is CASSLDRDSYEQYV. CDR3 DNA: TGTGCCAGCAGTCTCGACAGGGATTCCTACGAGCAGTACGTC.

This clonotype was recorded at least ten times. The chain is built from TRBV30 and TRBJ2-7, with D perhaps given as TRBD1 or TRBD2 (6 bases each). Germline lookup yields CDR1 GTSNPN and CDR2 SVGIG (reference sequence). CDR3 length: 11 amino acids. V dropped 5 bases and J dropped 3 bases, with 8 bases sitting between them. The CDR3 here is CAWGGRYEQYF. For the CDR3, the DNA is TGTGCCTGGGGGGGGCGCTACGAGCAGTACTTC.

This clonotype was counted a few times. The chain recombines TRBV12-3 or TRBV12-4 with TRBJ1-3, with TRBD1 matching 9 bases. The V segment lost 5 bases and the J segment 14 bases; nucleotides outside the gene matches: 7. The CDR3 contains 12 residues. The DNA of the CDR3 is TGTGCCAGCAGTAGGACAGGGGTCAGGTTATATTTT. It is translated as CASSRTGVRLYF.

This clonotype was detected ten times or more. The chain couples TRBV7-8 to TRBJ1-2; D remains ambiguous. V lost 2 bases to trimming and J lost 11 bases, with 15 bases between them. Looked up from germline, CDR1 is SGHVS and CDR2 is FQNEAQ. The CDR3 covers 13 residues. The CDR3 loop reads CASSLPSRPGYTF. The DNA of the CDR3 is TGTGCCAGCAGCTTACCTTCTAGACCCGGGTACACCTTC. The full variable domain, with the rest looked up from reference TRBV7-8 and TRBJ1-2, is GAGVSQSPRYKVAKRGQDVALRCDPISGHVSLFWYQQALGQGPEFLTYFQNEAQLDKSGLPSDRFFAERPEGSVSTLKIQRTQQEDSAVYLCASSLPSRPGYTFGSGTRLTVV.

The chain employs TRBV27 and TRBJ1-1, with 8 bases fitting TRBD1. The trim removed 3 bases at V and 2 bases at J, leaving 8 bases unmatched. This CDR3 has 16 amino acids. Looked up from germline, CDR1 is MNHEY and CDR2 is SMNVEV (reference sequence). The CDR3 DNA follows: TGTGCCAGCAGTTTCTTCAACAGGGGGGCCAACACTGAAGCTTTCTTT. This gives the protein CASSFFNRGANTEAFF.

This rearrangement joins TRBV6-6 to TRBJ2-3; TRBD1 matches at 10 bases. Unmatched junction bases numbered 2, after V lost 10 bases and J lost 1 base. CDR3 length equals 13 residues. CDR1 is MNHNY, CDR2 SVGAGI, per germline (reference sequence). The chain's CDR3 is CAIGQGGTDTQYF. The CDR3 DNA reads TGTGCCATCGGACAGGGGGGCACAGATACGCAGTATTTT.

This clonotype showed up many times. The CDR3 protein is CASSQDWARSTDTQYF. The CDR3 nucleotides read TGTGCCAGCAGCCAAGATTGGGCCAGGAGCACAGATACGCAGTATTTT. The J gene is TRBJ2-3, the V gene TRBV14; D unresolved. Trimming took 0 bases from V and 0 from J, leaving 10 bases between them. The germline CDR1 and CDR2 sequences are SGHDN and FVKESK. This CDR3 contains 16 residues.

In its sample, this clonotype was seen many times. This chain links TRBV19 with TRBJ2-7, with a weak D call TRBD1 (5 bases). Per germline, CDR1 LNHDA and CDR2 SQIVND (reference sequence). This CDR3 has 15 amino acids. Between the trimmed V and J ends, which lost 4 bases and 0 bases, there was a span of 13 bases. The CDR3 DNA follows: TGTGCCAGTAGTACCCCAGGGCACCACTCCTACGAGCAGTACTTC. It is translated as CASSTPGHHSYEQYF.

This clonotype was recorded at least ten times. V and J are TRBV20-1 and TRBJ2-7; D uncertain. The V end lost 6 bases, the J end lost 4 bases, and 16 bases lay between the germline ends. This CDR3 is built from 13 residues. Germline V gene sequence: CDR1 DFQATT, CDR2 SNEGSKA (reference sequence). Here the CDR3 reads CSALHPVLYEQYV. As DNA, the CDR3 is TGCAGTGCCCTCCACCCAGTGCTATACGAGCAGTACGTC.

The sample holds many counts of this clonotype. This chain uses TRBV3-1 with TRBJ2-3; tentatively, D is TRBD2 (7 bases). Trimming took 1 base from V and 4 from J, leaving 12 bases between them. This CDR3 region has 15 residues. Germline V lookup: CDR1 LGHDT, CDR2 YNNKEL (reference sequence). CDR3 sequence reads: CASSQGGGPSDTQYF. The DNA for the CDR3 is TGTGCCAGCAGCCAAGGCGGGGGCCCATCAGATACGCAGTATTTT.

By frequency in the sample, this clonotype is medium-sized. The V call is TRBV20-1, the J call TRBJ2-5; D unresolved. This CDR3 comprises 15 residues. Germline V gene data show CDR1 as DFQATT and CDR2 as SNEGSKA (reference sequence). Trimming took 0 bases from V and 3 from J, leaving 14 bases between them. The CDR3 reads CSARDLRQAEETQYF. For the CDR3, the DNA is TGCAGTGCTAGAGATCTGAGGCAGGCCGAAGAGACCCAGTACTTC.

This clonotype was counted many times. The chain links TRBV3-1 to TRBJ2-1, with D possibly TRBD2 on 6 matching bases. This CDR3 spans 11 amino acids. The germline gives CDR1 LGHDT, CDR2 YNNKEL (reference sequence). V was shortened by 8 bases and J by 10 bases, with 12 bases between the two germline ends. The CDR3, as DNA: TGTGCCAGCTCGGGAAGCGGGGAGCAGTTCTTC. Amino acids: CASSGSGEQFF.

This clonotype was seen a few times. The chain is built from TRBV4-2 and TRBJ2-2; TRBD2 matches 15 bases. Trimming took 0 bases from V and 3 from J; bases not matched to a gene: 5. The CDR3 has 19 residues. The germline gives CDR1 LGHNA, CDR2 YNFKEQ. The DNA of the CDR3 is TGTGCCAGCAGCCAAGATTACAGGACTAGCGGGGGGGACACCGGGGAGCTGTTTTTT. Its translation: CASSQDYRTSGGDTGELFF.

This clonotype was observed at least ten times. A junction boundary mismatches the germline segment, possibly from a read error. This chain joins TRBV6-2 or TRBV6-3 and TRBJ1-2; no definite D call. Germline lookup yields CDR1 MNHEY and CDR2 SVGEGT. CDR3 length: 11 amino acids. DNA of the CDR3: TGTGCCAGCAGTCCTGGGCGTTGGACGGCCTTC. Residues: CASSPGRWTAF.

In its sample, this clonotype was seen many times. This chain links TRBV25-1 with TRBJ2-3, with D maybe TRBD2 (7 bases). V shed 7 bases and J shed 0 bases, with 11 bases lying between them. The CDR3 runs 14 residues. CDR1 MGHDK and CDR2 SYGVNS come from the germline V gene. The CDR3 region is CASTGGLSTDTQYF. The CDR3 DNA reads as TGTGCCAGCACGGGGGGCTTAAGCACAGATACGCAGTATTTT.

This clonotype was counted many times. The chain recombines TRBV20-1 with TRBJ1-1, with a possible D match to TRBD1 (5 bases). The CDR3 runs to 10 residues. Germline V gene lookup returns CDR1 DFQATT and CDR2 SNEGSKA (reference sequence). V was clipped by 8 bases and J by 7 bases, with 11 bases between them. CDR3 amino acids: CSLQDREAFF. The DNA for the CDR3 is TGCAGTTTACAGGACCGTGAAGCTTTCTTT.

This sequence joins TRBV27 and TRBJ1-2; D not certain. The CDR3 extends over 14 amino acids. Trimming pared 0 bases from V and 6 bases from J, leaving 11 bases between. CDR1 is MNHEY, CDR2 SMNVEV, per germline (reference sequence). CDR3 in amino acids: CASSLSGYSHGYTF. CDR3 in DNA: TGTGCCAGCAGTTTATCAGGCTACAGTCATGGCTACACCTTC.

This clonotype was counted at least ten times. The chain couples TRBV20-1 to TRBJ2-2; TRBD2 matches 8 bases. Losses at the gene ends were 0 bases for V and 0 bases for J; bases not matched to a gene: 0. CDR1 is DFQATT, CDR2 SNEGSKA, per germline (reference sequence). The CDR3 contains 15 residues. The CDR3 DNA follows: TGCAGTGCTAGAGAGCGGGGGGCGAACACCGGGGAGCTGTTTTTT. This gives the protein CSARERGANTGELFF.